This T cell receptor beta chain was sequenced for a study of T cell repertoires in cytomegalovirus infection. TCRdb redid the calling of the reads with MiXCR, one entry per CDR3 protein. The table records approximately 1,000,000 distinct CDR3 sequences, around 30% of them present only once. As to this clonotype: The antigen remains undetermined.

The clonotype originates from a human donor in good health (CMV status not recorded). Some clones in this sample may be carry-over from other donors' samples. Source: cultured CD8+ T cells from PBMCs, taken from culture after CMV antigen stimulation.

The CDR3 sequence is CASTPDRANTEAFF. In DNA form, the CDR3 reads TGTGCCAGCACCCCCGACAGAGCGAACACTGAAGCTTTCTTT. The chain couples TRBV12-3 or TRBV12-4 to TRBJ1-1, with D perhaps matching TRBD1 (5 bases). The V end was cut by 7 bases, the J end by 1 base, with 13 bases between. The CDR3 runs 14 residues.